The T cell receptor (beta chain) under discussion was sequenced for a study of control samples from healthy donors and cancer patients. Clones were sequenced by immunoSEQ multiplex PCR, and TCRdb holds only the in-frame ones, with some missing. The sample includes 260,000 or so clones, approximately 80% of them seen just once. Germline V gene sequence: CDR1 MDHEN, CDR2 SYDVKM. The CDR3 loop spans 14 amino acids. V lost 6 bases, J lost 5 bases, and 14 bases lay in between. This receptor was identified in a woman aged 55 to 70 with lung cancer. The sample was PBMCs. The chain has TRBV28 and TRBJ2-4, with D perhaps matching TRBD1 (6 bases). The CDR3 nucleotides are TGTGCCAGCAGGGACAGTACTTACCAAAACATTCAGTACTTC. Its translation: CASRDSTYQNIQYF.